This T cell receptor beta chain was documented in a study of pediatric ulcerative colitis. Profiling relied on immunoSEQ multiplex PCR, and the TCRdb table lists in-frame clones only, not all of them. The table includes about 36,000 clones, roughly 73% detected once. This clone was counted once. Germline assignment: CDR1 KGHSH and CDR2 LQKENI. With 3 bases removed from V and 1 base from J, the gap between germline ends came to 4 bases. The CDR3 runs to 13 residues. Rectal tissue came from one to two pinch biopsies taken at colonoscopy. Source material: gut tissue. The clonotype originates from a boy aged 10-17 years with moderate ulcerative colitis. The chain carries TRBV18 and TRBJ1-5, with unresolved D. CDR3 bases: TGTGCCAGCTCACCTATAAGCAATCAGCCCCAGCATTTT. Translation: CASSPISNQPQHF.